A selection of T cell receptor beta chains follows, all from one sample in a study of T-cell memory formation after mild COVID-19. Using its own MiXCR run on the 5' RACE reads, TCRdb lists one record per CDR3 protein. This table holds 450,000 to 650,000 distinct CDR3 sequences, 20% found once. Sequencing was carried out using PBMCs or a T cell subset sorted from them (not recorded which). Receptors originate from an adult woman who had mild COVID-19 (a few samples of this study predate the infection). Cell type and time point are not known. The CDR3 runs from the conserved cysteine through the conserved F or W. The D gene is left open where the match is weak. Size is omitted from some rows. Given values are once, few, many or a class for expanded clones.

length,J,size,D,V,DNA,CDR3
15,TRBJ1-5,-,-,TRBV6-2/TRBV6-3,TGTGCCAGCAGTTACTGGGAGAACCGGGATCAGCCCCAGCATTTT,CASSYWENRDQPQHF
16,TRBJ1-6,-,-,TRBV27,TGTGCCAGCAGTATAGTAGGGGCCATCTATAATTCACCCCTCCACTTT,CASSIVGAIYNSPLHF
15,TRBJ2-7,-,-,TRBV7-9,TGTGCCAGCAGCCCAGGGCCCGAGGTATCCTACGAGCAGTACTTC,CASSPGPEVSYEQYF
14,TRBJ1-2,-,-,TRBV5-5,TGTGCCAGCAGCTTGGCCCTCTTGGGGTATGGCTACACCTTC,CASSLALLGYGYTF
11,TRBJ1-5,-,-,TRBV20-1,TGCAGTGCTAGAGATGTGGGGATCTGGCATTTT,CSARDVGIWHF
15,TRBJ2-7,few,-,TRBV2,TGTGCCAGAAGGCTCCCGGCAGGGGCCGACGACGAGCAGTACTTC,CARRLPAGADDEQYF
16,TRBJ2-4,few,TRBD2,TRBV7-9,TGTGCCAGCAGCTTAGGGTCGACGGGGGGAGGAAACATTCAGTACTTC,CASSLGSTGGGNIQYF
15,TRBJ2-7,few,TRBD2,TRBV12-3/TRBV12-4,TGTGCCAGCAGTTTGAGCGGGGGGCCGGGCTACGAGCAGTACTTC,CASSLSGGPGYEQYF
16,TRBJ2-1,-,TRBD2,TRBV7-2,TGTGCCAGCAGCAGGGTAAGCGGGGGTTCCTACAATGAGCAGTTCTTC,CASSRVSGGSYNEQFF
16,TRBJ2-3,-,TRBD2,TRBV6-4,TGTGCCAGCACTTTGGGACTAGCGGCCACCACAGATACGCAGTATTTT,CASTLGLAATTDTQYF
15,TRBJ2-1,few,TRBD2,TRBV5-1,TGCGCCAGCAGCTTGTATGGGACTAGCGAGAATGAGCAGTTCTTC,CASSLYGTSENEQFF
11,TRBJ2-7,-,-,TRBV30,TGTGCCTGGAGTGATGTCTACGAGCAGTACTTC,CAWSDVYEQYF
13,TRBJ2-1,few,TRBD2,TRBV29-1,TGCAGCGCGGCGGGGAGGGCCGTCGATGAGCAGTTCTTC,CSAAGRAVDEQFF
15,TRBJ2-7,-,-,TRBV12-3/TRBV12-4,TGTGCCAGCAGTTCCTCGTCCGGGGGCCCATCCGAGCAGTACTTC,CASSSSSGGPSEQYF
15,TRBJ1-5,-,-,TRBV24-1,TGTGCCACCAGTGATGGTGCGACGAGCAATCAGCCCCAGCATTTT,CATSDGATSNQPQHF
14,TRBJ2-7,-,TRBD1,TRBV27,TGTGCCAGCAGTGGACAGGGGGTACTCCACGAGCAGTACTTC,CASSGQGVLHEQYF
15,TRBJ2-7,few,-,TRBV15,TGTGCCACCAGCAGAGATTTGCAGGAAAGGGGTGAGCAGTACTTC,CATSRDLQERGEQYF
12,TRBJ2-3,-,-,TRBV29-1,TGCAGCGTTGAGGTCAGCACAGATACGCAGTATTTT,CSVEVSTDTQYF
16,TRBJ2-2,-,-,TRBV5-1,TGCGCCAGCAGCTTGCTTGGCGGGGGGACAGCCGGGGAGCTGTTTTTT,CASSLLGGGTAGELFF
16,TRBJ2-1,few,-,TRBV12-3/TRBV12-4,TGTGCCAGCAGTTTGGAGCCAACCCCACTTTACAATGAGCAGTTCTTC,CASSLEPTPLYNEQFF
17,TRBJ2-3,few,-,TRBV21-1,TGTGCCAGCAGCAATCCTGGGACTAGCGAGCTCACAGATACGCAGTATTTT,CASSNPGTSELTDTQYF
13,TRBJ1-1,-,TRBD1,TRBV29-1,TGCAGCGTTGGGGACAGGAGGAACACTGAAGCTTTCTTT,CSVGDRRNTEAFF
14,TRBJ1-2,-,-,TRBV5-1,TGCGCCAGCAGCTTGACCAGGGACGGCTATGGCTACACCTTC,CASSLTRDGYGYTF
11,TRBJ2-3,few,-,TRBV21-1,TGTGCCAGCAGCATGACAGATACGCAGTATTTT,CASSMTDTQYF
16,TRBJ2-7,-,-,TRBV5-1,TGCGCCAGCAGCACTGGTTGGGGGATACGGGGCTACGAGCAGTACTTC,CASSTGWGIRGYEQYF
15,TRBJ2-5,-,TRBD1,TRBV18,TGTGCCAGCTCACCCAGGGGGACGACTGAGGAGACCCAGTACTTC,CASSPRGTTEETQYF
16,TRBJ2-1,-,-,TRBV29-1,TGCAGCGTTGTCGCCGGGGGTACGGAGGCCTACAATGAGCAGTTCTTC,CSVVAGGTEAYNEQFF
17,TRBJ1-6,-,TRBD1,TRBV12-3/TRBV12-4,TGTGCCAGCACCTACATTGGACAGGGAAGGATAAATTCACCCCTCCACTTT,CASTYIGQGRINSPLHF
17,TRBJ1-5,-,-,TRBV5-5,TGTGCCAGCAGCTTAGCCACAGGGCCAGGGAGCAATCAGCCCCAGCATTTT,CASSLATGPGSNQPQHF
16,TRBJ2-5,few,-,TRBV5-1,TGCGCCAGCAGCTTGGCCATTCAGGGGCCCGGAGAGACCCAGTACTTC,CASSLAIQGPGETQYF
15,TRBJ2-2,few,-,TRBV5-5,TGTGCCAGCAGCTTTCGACTGTCGAACACCGGGGAGCTGTTTTTT,CASSFRLSNTGELFF
14,TRBJ2-3,-,-,TRBV4-1,TGCGCCAGCAGCCAATTCGGGGCGGCAGATACGCAGTATTTT,CASSQFGAADTQYF
15,TRBJ2-7,few,-,TRBV12-3/TRBV12-4,TGTGCCAGCAGTTTAGCGATCGACTCATTCTACGAGCAGTACTTC,CASSLAIDSFYEQYF
13,TRBJ1-4,-,-,TRBV20-1,TGCAGTGCTAGACCAGTCGCGACTGAAAAACTGTTTTTT,CSARPVATEKLFF
16,TRBJ2-1,-,TRBD2,TRBV24-1,TGTGCCACCAGTGGCAAACTAGCGGGAGTTGGGGATGAGCAGTTCTTC,CATSGKLAGVGDEQFF
11,TRBJ1-1,few,-,TRBV3-1,TGTGCCAGCAGTGGACAATCTGAAGCTTTCTTT,CASSGQSEAFF
15,TRBJ2-2,-,-,TRBV7-2,TGTGCCAGCAGCTTAGAGTGGGTTGGCACCGGGGAGCTGTTTTTT,CASSLEWVGTGELFF
15,TRBJ2-5,many,-,TRBV4-3,TGCGCCAGCAGCCAGCCGCAGAGGTCCCGACAGACCCAGTACTTC,CASSQPQRSRQTQYF
16,TRBJ2-7,-,-,TRBV5-1,TGCGCCAGCAGCTCATCCGGGACCACTAGCTCCTACGAGCAGTACTTC,CASSSSGTTSSYEQYF
16,TRBJ2-1,many,TRBD2,TRBV5-1,TGCGCCAGCAGCTTGGACGGCGGGGGGCCCTACAATGAGCAGTTCTTC,CASSLDGGGPYNEQFF
15,TRBJ1-1,-,-,TRBV5-1,TGCGCCAGCAGCTTGGCCTTCGCAGGGCGGACTGAAGCTTTCTTT,CASSLAFAGRTEAFF
15,TRBJ2-5,-,TRBD2,TRBV12-3/TRBV12-4,TGTGCCAGCCGATGGCTAGCGGGAGGTGAGGAGACCCAGTACTTC,CASRWLAGGEETQYF
15,TRBJ2-3,few,-,TRBV7-2,TGTGCCAGCAGCCCCCAGGGGCCGAGGACAGATACGCAGTATTTT,CASSPQGPRTDTQYF
15,TRBJ2-4,-,-,TRBV4-1,TGCGCCAGCAGTCCTCAGACGGGGACCAAAAACATTCAGTACTTC,CASSPQTGTKNIQYF
16,TRBJ2-7,-,-,TRBV28,TGTGCCAGCAGTTTATCAGGAACATTGTCGGGGTACGAGCAGTACTTC,CASSLSGTLSGYEQYF
16,TRBJ2-5,few,-,TRBV7-2,TGTGCCAGCAGCCCCCTCCTCAGGGGATACCAAGAGACCCAGTACTTC,CASSPLLRGYQETQYF
16,TRBJ1-4,many,-,TRBV19,TGTGCCACCGCGGGGAGGGCGGGCACAACTAATGAAAAACTGTTTTTT,CATAGRAGTTNEKLFF
12,TRBJ1-1,few,-,TRBV7-6,TGTGCCAGCAGCTCCGATGTGGGTGAAGCTTTCTTT,CASSSDVGEAFF
14,TRBJ2-1,-,-,TRBV4-1,TGCGCCAGCAGACTGAGGAGTGTCTCGGATGAGCAGTTCTTC,CASRLRSVSDEQFF
12,TRBJ2-7,-,-,TRBV7-6,TGTGCCAGCAGCTTAGCGGAGGACGAGCAGTACTTC,CASSLAEDEQYF
14,TRBJ2-5,few,-,TRBV2,TGTGCCAGCAGTGCTTTAGCTATTGGGGAGACCCAGTACTTC,CASSALAIGETQYF
16,TRBJ2-3,few,-,TRBV27,TGTGCCAGCAGTTTATCGGCTTTTATTAGCACAGATACGCAGTATTTT,CASSLSAFISTDTQYF